One and the same sample provided the 20 T cell receptor beta chains below, sequenced in a study of OX40 agonist ivuxolimab in advanced cancers. The method was the immunoSEQ multiplex PCR assay. Imported from immuneACCESS, the table was reduced by TCRdb to in-frame sequences with V and J called. These copies leave out some clones; in studies compared against another copy, an unresolved V gene accounts for under half, and the cause of the remainder is not known. The sample table shows some 45,000 clones, and about nine tenths are seen once. Jointly, the top ten make up roughly an eighth of the sample. Here the sequenced sample was CD4+ or CD8+ T cells sorted from blood, taken in a trial of the OX40 agonist ivuxolimab. The receptors were gathered from an adult with an advanced solid tumor such as melanoma, head and neck, liver or kidney cancer.

The genes are TRBV5-4 and TRBJ2-3, with D perhaps matching TRBD1 or TRBD2 (5 bases each). Germline V gene lookup returns CDR1 SGHNT and CDR2 YYREEE (reference sequence). Trimming stripped 2 bases from V and 3 bases from J, with 16 bases between. The CDR3 has 16 amino acids. CDR3 residues: CASSFATSGGTDTQYF. In DNA, the CDR3 is TGTGCCAGCAGCTTCGCTACTAGTGGGGGAACAGATACGCAGTATTTT.

J is TRBJ2-5 and V is TRBV29-1; D is perhaps TRBD2 (6 bases). CDR1 is SQVTM, CDR2 ANQGSEA, per germline. The V end was cut by 2 bases, the J end by 4 bases, with 8 bases between. CDR3 length: 12 amino acids. DNA of the CDR3: TGCAGCGTTGAACAGGGAGGAGAGACCCAGTACTTC. Protein product: CSVEQGGETQYF.

The J gene is TRBJ2-5, the V gene TRBV2; the match to TRBD2 covers 12 bases. Germline values: CDR1 SNHLY, CDR2 FYNNEI. Trimming cost V 2 bases and J 3 bases; bases outside gene matches: 7. This CDR3 has 17 residues. CDR3 loop: CASSEWASGGEKETQYF. DNA for the CDR3: TGTGCCAGCAGTGAATGGGCTAGCGGGGGGGAGAAAGAGACCCAGTACTTC.

The V gene is TRBV10-3, the J gene TRBJ2-1, with D unresolved. CDR3 size: 15 residues. With 2 bases removed from V and 0 bases from J, the gap between germline ends came to 8 bases. Germline V gene data show CDR1 as ENHRY and CDR2 as SYGVKD. CDR3 amino acids: CAISEGESSYNEQFF. CDR3 coding DNA: TGTGCCATCAGTGAGGGGGAAAGCTCCTACAATGAGCAGTTCTTC.

The chain is built from TRBV9 and TRBJ1-1; D ambiguous. Germline assignment: CDR1 SGDLS and CDR2 YYNGEE. Trimming stripped 3 bases from V and 5 bases from J, with 20 bases between. The CDR3 totals 16 residues. For the CDR3, the DNA is TGTGCCAGCAGCGACCCTGGTGAGGCCCCCGGAACTGAAGCTTTCTTT. Translated, it gives CASSDPGEAPGTEAFF.

J is TRBJ2-5 and V is TRBV5-8; D tentatively reads TRBD1 or TRBD2 (5 bases each). The CDR3 runs to 15 residues. Germline loops: CDR1 SGHTS, CDR2 YDEGEE. The V gene lost 3 bases and the J gene lost 2 bases, with 14 bases spanning the gap. This CDR3 is CASSWGRNFQETQYF. CDR3 DNA sequence: TGTGCCAGCAGCTGGGGACGGAACTTTCAAGAGACCCAGTACTTC.

The V gene is TRBV9, the J gene TRBJ1-2; weak D call: TRBD1 (6 bases). The germline V gene has CDR1 SGDLS and CDR2 YYNGEE. The CDR3 runs 17 residues. Deletions cut 4 bases from V and 3 bases from J, with 22 bases between. The DNA for the CDR3 is TGTGCCAGCAGCTCAACCCTAAATTCAGGGGTTTACTATGGCTACACCTTC. Translating gives CASSSTLNSGVYYGYTF.

The V gene is TRBV7-6, the J gene TRBJ1-1, with a tentative D call TRBD1 (5 bases). V was clipped by 1 base and J by 6 bases, with 15 bases between them. Germline CDR1 reads SGHVS; CDR2 reads FNYEAQ. The CDR3 has 15 amino acids. The CDR3 here is CASSLDQVGVSEAFF. CDR3 sequence (DNA): TGTGCCAGCAGCTTAGATCAGGTGGGGGTCTCTGAAGCTTTCTTT.

The V and J genes are TRBV4-2 and TRBJ1-5, with D hard to call. V lost 2 bases and J 0 bases, leaving 8 bases between the germline ends. The CDR3 loop spans 15 amino acids. Germline V CDR1 and CDR2: LGHNA, YNFKEQ. The DNA of the CDR3 is TGTGCCAGCAGCCAACGCCAGGATAGCAATCAGCCCCAGCATTTT. Translating gives CASSQRQDSNQPQHF.

This clone was seen once. The chain recombines TRBV4-2 with TRBJ1-1; perhaps TRBD1 as D (5 bases). V was pared by 4 bases and J by 3 bases, with 15 bases between. Germline V gene lookup returns CDR1 LGHNA and CDR2 YNFKEQ. The CDR3 extends over 15 amino acids. CDR3 sequence: CASSPTGGPDTEAFF. The CDR3 DNA follows: TGTGCCAGCAGCCCGACGGGGGGTCCGGACACTGAAGCTTTCTTT.

This CDR3 is CASSPSGVPSDTQYF. The CDR3 DNA reads TGTGCCAGCAGCCCGTCGGGGGTGCCGTCAGATACGCAGTATTTT. This chain connects TRBV4-2 to TRBJ2-3, with a tentative D call TRBD2 (6 bases). V was cut by 4 bases and J by 4 bases, with 15 bases left in between. CDR1 is LGHNA and CDR2 is YNFKEQ in the germline V gene. The CDR3 covers 15 residues.

The rearrangement uses TRBV9 and TRBJ2-3; D may match TRBD1 or TRBD2 (6 bases each). CDR1 SGDLS and CDR2 YYNGEE come from the germline V gene. V was trimmed by 3 bases and J by 4 bases, leaving 15 bases between them. This CDR3 spans 15 amino acids. Written as DNA, the CDR3 is TGTGCCAGCAGCGAGGGGGGCTTTGGAGCAGATACGCAGTATTTT. Amino acid sequence: CASSEGGFGADTQYF.

The chain is built from TRBV4-3 and TRBJ2-7, with 7 bases lining up with TRBD1. The CDR3 has 16 amino acids. After removal of 0 bases from V and 4 bases from J, the junction contained 9 bases not matched to a gene. Germline V lookup: CDR1 LGHNA, CDR2 YSLEER. Here the CDR3 reads CASSQDSEGAQYEQYF. In nucleotides, the CDR3 is TGCGCCAGCAGCCAAGATTCCGAGGGGGCGCAATACGAGCAGTACTTC.

The chain uses TRBV7-9 and TRBJ1-3, with TRBD1 as a possible D gene (5 bases). This CDR3 contains 17 residues. The germline V gene encodes CDR1 SEHNR and CDR2 FQNEAQ (reference sequence). The V end was cut by 0 bases, the J end by 4 bases, with 16 bases between. CDR3 amino acids: CASSLARRERAGNTIYF. The CDR3, as DNA: TGTGCCAGCAGCTTAGCGCGCAGGGAGAGAGCGGGAAACACCATATATTTT.

The gene calls are TRBV7-6 and TRBJ2-5, with TRBD2 identical over 8 bases. CDR1 and CDR2 from the germline V gene are SGHVS and FNYEAQ. Trimming at V came to 3 bases and at J to 5 bases, leaving 5 bases not matched to a gene. The CDR3 consists of 14 residues. In nucleotides, the CDR3 is TGTGCCAGCAGCTTTTCCACGGGGGGGGAGACCCAGTACTTC. Amino acid sequence: CASSFSTGGETQYF.

The genes are TRBV10-2 and TRBJ2-1, with D possibly matching TRBD2 (6 bases). The V gene lost 4 bases and the J gene lost 1 base, with 14 bases spanning the gap. The CDR3 length is 16 residues. In germline, CDR1 is WSHSY, CDR2 SAAADI. CDR3: CASSVMGGGSYNEQFF. DNA for the CDR3: TGCGCCAGCAGTGTCATGGGGGGTGGGTCCTACAATGAGCAGTTCTTC.

This clone was seen more than once but under ten times. This chain connects TRBV19 to TRBJ1-1; D gene uncertain. The CDR3 has 13 residues. Germline CDR1 reads LNHDA; CDR2 reads SQIVND (reference sequence). Trimming took off 2 bases at V and 1 base at J, with 5 bases between the two ends. The CDR3 sequence is CASSITENTEAFF. CDR3 nucleotides: TGTGCCAGTAGTATAACCGAGAACACTGAAGCTTTCTTT.

The chain recombines TRBV19 with TRBJ1-5; D perhaps matches TRBD1 (5 bases). Germline CDR1 and CDR2: LNHDA and SQIVND (reference sequence). The V and J ends lost 1 base and 1 base respectively, with 8 bases between them. There are 15 residues in the CDR3. This CDR3 is CASSIGQNSNQPQHF. As DNA, the CDR3 is TGTGCCAGTAGTATAGGACAGAACAGCAATCAGCCCCAGCATTTT.

The chain employs TRBV11-2 and TRBJ2-5, with TRBD2 identical over 13 bases. This CDR3 contains 16 residues. Germline-derived CDR1 and CDR2 are SGHAT and FQNNGV. With 5 bases clipped from V and 5 bases from J, the junction kept 8 bases outside the gene matches. In nucleotides, the CDR3 is TGTGCCAGCAGCGATACTAGCGGGGGGGCTCGGGAGACCCAGTACTTC. It yields the protein CASSDTSGGARETQYF.

The V and J genes are TRBV7-9 and TRBJ2-3, with 7 nucleotides matching TRBD1. Germline CDR1 is SEHNR and CDR2 is FQNEAQ (reference sequence). V shed 1 base, J shed 3 bases, and the junction held 4 bases outside the gene matches. The CDR3 runs 15 residues. The CDR3 DNA reads TGTGCCAGCAGCTTAGAACAGGGGACGACAGATACGCAGTATTTT. This translates into CASSLEQGTTDTQYF.